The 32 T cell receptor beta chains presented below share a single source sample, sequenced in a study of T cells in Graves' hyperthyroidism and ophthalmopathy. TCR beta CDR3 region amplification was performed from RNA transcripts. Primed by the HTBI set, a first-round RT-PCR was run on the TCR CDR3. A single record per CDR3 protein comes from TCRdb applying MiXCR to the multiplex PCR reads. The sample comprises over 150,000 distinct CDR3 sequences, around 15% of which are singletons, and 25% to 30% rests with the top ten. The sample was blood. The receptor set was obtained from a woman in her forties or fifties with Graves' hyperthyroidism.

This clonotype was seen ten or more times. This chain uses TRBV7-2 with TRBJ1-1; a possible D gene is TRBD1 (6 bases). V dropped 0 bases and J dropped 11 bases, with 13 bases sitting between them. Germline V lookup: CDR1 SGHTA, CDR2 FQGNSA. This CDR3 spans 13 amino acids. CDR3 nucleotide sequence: TGTGCCAGCAGCTTAGCGCGAGGAACAGGGGCTTTCTTT. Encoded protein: CASSLARGTGAFF.

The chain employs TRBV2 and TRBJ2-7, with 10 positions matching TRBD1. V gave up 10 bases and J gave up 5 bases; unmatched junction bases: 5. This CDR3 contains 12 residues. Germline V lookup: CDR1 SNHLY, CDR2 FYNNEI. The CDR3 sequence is CATGTGVNEQYF. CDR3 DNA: TGTGCCACCGGGACAGGGGTCAACGAGCAGTACTTC.

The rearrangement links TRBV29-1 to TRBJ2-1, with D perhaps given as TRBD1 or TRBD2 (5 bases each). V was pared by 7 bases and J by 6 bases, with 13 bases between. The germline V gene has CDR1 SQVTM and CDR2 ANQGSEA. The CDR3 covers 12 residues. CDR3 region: CSGWDLLNEQFF. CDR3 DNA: TGCAGCGGATGGGACCTACTCAATGAGCAGTTCTTC.

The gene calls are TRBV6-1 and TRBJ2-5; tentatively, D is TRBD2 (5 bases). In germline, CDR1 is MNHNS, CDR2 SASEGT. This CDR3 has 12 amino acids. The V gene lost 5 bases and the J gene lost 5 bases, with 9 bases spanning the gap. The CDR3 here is CASSIQRETQYF. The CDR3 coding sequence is TGTGCCAGCAGTATCCAGCGGGAGACCCAGTACTTC.

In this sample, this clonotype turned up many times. The CDR3, as DNA: TGTGCCAGCAAGGATAATGAGATTCCAGATACGCAGTATTTT. It specifies CASKDNEIPDTQYF. This chain uses TRBV2 with TRBJ2-3; no firm D call. Trimming stripped 7 bases from V and 4 bases from J, with 15 bases between. This CDR3 is built from 14 residues. The germline V gene has CDR1 SNHLY and CDR2 FYNNEI.

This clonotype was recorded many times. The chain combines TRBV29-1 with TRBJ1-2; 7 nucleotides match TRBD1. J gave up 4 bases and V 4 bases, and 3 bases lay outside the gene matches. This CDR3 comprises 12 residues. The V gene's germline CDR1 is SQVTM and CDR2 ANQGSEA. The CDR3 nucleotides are TGCAGCGTTGCCGGGACAGCCTATGGCTACACCTTC. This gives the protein CSVAGTAYGYTF.

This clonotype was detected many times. CDR3 amino acids: CSASSGVNEKLFF. In DNA, the CDR3 is TGCAGTGCTTCCTCAGGGGTTAATGAAAAACTGTTTTTT. V gene TRBV20-1 combines with J gene TRBJ1-4, with a weak D call TRBD1 (6 bases). Deletions cut 5 bases from V and 4 bases from J, with 11 bases between. Germline values: CDR1 DFQATT, CDR2 SNEGSKA (reference sequence). This CDR3 has 13 residues.

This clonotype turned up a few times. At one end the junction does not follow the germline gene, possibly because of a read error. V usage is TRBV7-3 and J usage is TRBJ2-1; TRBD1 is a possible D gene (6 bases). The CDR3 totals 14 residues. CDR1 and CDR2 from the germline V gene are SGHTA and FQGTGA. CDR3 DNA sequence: TGTGCCAGCAGCTTAGATCGGACAGACAATGAGCAGCTCTTC. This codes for CASSLDRTDNEQLF.

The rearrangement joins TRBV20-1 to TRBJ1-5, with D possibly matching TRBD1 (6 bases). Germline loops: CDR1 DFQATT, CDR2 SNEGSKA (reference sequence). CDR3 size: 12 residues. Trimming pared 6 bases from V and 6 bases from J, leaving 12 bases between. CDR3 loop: CSAQGPGQPQHF. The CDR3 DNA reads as TGCAGTGCACAGGGCCCGGGTCAGCCCCAGCATTTT.

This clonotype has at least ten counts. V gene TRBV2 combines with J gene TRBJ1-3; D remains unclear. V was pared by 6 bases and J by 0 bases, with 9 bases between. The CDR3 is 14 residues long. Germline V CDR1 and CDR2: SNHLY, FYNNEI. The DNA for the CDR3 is TGTGCCAGCAGCGTGGAGGGCTCTGGAAACACCATATATTTT. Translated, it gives CASSVEGSGNTIYF.

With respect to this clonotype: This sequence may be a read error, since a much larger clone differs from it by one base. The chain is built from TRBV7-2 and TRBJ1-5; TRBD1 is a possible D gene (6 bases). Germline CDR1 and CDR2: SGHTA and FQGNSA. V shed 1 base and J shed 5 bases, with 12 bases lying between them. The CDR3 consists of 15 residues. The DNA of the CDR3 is TGTGCCAGCAGCTTAGTATACGGGGGCCATCAGCCCCAGCATTTT. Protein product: CASSLVYGGHQPQHF.

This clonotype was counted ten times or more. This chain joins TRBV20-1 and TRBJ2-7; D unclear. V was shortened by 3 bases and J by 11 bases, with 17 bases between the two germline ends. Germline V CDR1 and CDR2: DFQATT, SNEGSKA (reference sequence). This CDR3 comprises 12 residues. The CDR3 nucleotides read TGCAGTGCTAGGGACGGTTCTACGAAGAAGTACTTC. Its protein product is CSARDGSTKKYF.

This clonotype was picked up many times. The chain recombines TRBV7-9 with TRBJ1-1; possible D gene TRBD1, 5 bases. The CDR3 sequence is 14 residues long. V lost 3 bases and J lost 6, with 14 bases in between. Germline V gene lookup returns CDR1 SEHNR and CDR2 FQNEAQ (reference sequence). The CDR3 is CASSLTVDRAEAFF. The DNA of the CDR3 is TGTGCCAGCAGCTTGACAGTCGATAGAGCTGAAGCTTTCTTT.

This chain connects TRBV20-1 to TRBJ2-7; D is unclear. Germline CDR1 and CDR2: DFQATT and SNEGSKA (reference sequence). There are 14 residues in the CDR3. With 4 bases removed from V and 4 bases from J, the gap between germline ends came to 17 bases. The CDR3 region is CSAKMRSARYEQYF. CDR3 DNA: TGCAGTGCTAAGATGCGGTCAGCCAGATACGAGCAGTACTTC.

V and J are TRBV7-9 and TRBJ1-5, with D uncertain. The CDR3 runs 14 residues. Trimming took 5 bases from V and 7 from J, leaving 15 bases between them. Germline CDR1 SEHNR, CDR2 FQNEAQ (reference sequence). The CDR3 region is CASSRDSAAQPQHF. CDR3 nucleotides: TGTGCCAGCAGCCGTGATTCGGCAGCCCAGCCCCAGCATTTT. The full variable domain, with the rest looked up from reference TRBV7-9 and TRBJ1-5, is DTGVSQNPRHKITKRGQNVTFRCDPISEHNRLYWYRQTLGQGPEFLTYFQNEAQLEKSRLLSDRFSAERPKGSFSTLEIQRTEQGDSAMYLCASSRDSAAQPQHFGDGTRLSIL.

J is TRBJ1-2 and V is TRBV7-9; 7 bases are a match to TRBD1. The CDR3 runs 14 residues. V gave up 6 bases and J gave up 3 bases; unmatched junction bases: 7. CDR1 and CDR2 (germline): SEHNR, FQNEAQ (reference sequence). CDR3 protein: CASSYTTGDYGYTF. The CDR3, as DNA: TGTGCCAGCAGTTATACCACAGGGGACTATGGCTACACCTTC.

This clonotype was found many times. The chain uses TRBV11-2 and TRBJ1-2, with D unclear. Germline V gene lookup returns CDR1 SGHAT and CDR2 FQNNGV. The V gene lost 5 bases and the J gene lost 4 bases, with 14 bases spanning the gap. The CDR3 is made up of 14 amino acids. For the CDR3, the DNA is TGTGCCAGCAGCCCCAGGCCCCAGCCCTATGGCTACACCTTC. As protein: CASSPRPQPYGYTF. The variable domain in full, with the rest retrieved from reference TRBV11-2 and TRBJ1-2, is EAGVAQSPRYKIIEKRQSVAFWCNPISGHATLYWYQQILGQGPKLLIQFQNNGVVDDSQLPKDRFSAERLKGVDSTLKIQPAKLEDSAVYLCASSPRPQPYGYTFGSGTRLTVV.

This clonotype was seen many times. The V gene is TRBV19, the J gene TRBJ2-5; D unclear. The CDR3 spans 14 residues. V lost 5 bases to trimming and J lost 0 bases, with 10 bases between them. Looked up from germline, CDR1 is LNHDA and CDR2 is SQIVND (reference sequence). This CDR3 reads CASSPQMYQETQYF. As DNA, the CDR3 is TGTGCCAGTAGTCCGCAGATGTACCAAGAGACCCAGTACTTC.

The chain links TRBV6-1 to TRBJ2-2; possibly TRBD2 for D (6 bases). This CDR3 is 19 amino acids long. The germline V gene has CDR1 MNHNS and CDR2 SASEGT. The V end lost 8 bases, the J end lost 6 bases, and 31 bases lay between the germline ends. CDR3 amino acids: CASHGRGKGLPTKPGELFF. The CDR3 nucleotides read TGTGCCAGCCATGGGCGGGGAAAGGGCCTGCCGACAAAACCCGGGGAGCTGTTTTTT.

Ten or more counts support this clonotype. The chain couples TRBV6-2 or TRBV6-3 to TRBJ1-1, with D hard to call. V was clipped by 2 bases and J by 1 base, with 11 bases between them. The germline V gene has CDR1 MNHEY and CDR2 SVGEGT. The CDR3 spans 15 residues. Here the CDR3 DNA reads TGTGCCAGCAGTTACAGGGAAGGCGGGAACACTGAAGCTTTCTTT. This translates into CASSYREGGNTEAFF.

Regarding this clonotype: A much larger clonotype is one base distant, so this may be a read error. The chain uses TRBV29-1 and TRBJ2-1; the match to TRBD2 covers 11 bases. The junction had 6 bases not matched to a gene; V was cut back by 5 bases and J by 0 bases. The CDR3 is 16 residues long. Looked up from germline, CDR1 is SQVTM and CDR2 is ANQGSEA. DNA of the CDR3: TGCAGCGTTCTTGAACTAGCGGGGGCCTCCTACAATGAGCAGTTCTTC. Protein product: CSVLELAGASYNEQFF.

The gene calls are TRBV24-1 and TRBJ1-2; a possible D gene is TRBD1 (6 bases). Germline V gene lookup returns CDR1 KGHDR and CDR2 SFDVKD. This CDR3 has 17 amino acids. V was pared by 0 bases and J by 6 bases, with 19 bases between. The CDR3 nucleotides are TGTGCCACCAGTGATTTGCGGGGGCAGGGATTTACGCATGGCTACACCTTC. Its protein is CATSDLRGQGFTHGYTF.

As DNA, the CDR3 is TGTGCCAGCAGTTTCGGGACAGGGCGTCGCTACGAGCAGTACTTC. It codes for CASSFGTGRRYEQYF. The chain employs TRBV6-9 and TRBJ2-7; 9 nucleotides agree with TRBD1. V lost 4 bases, J lost 3 bases, and 7 bases stayed unmatched. This CDR3 is 15 amino acids long. The germline gives CDR1 MNHGY, CDR2 SVAAGI.

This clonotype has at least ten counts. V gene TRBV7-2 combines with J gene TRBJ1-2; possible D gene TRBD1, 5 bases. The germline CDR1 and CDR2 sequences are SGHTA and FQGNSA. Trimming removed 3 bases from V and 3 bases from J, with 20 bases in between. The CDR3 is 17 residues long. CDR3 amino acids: CASSLGGWGTGDYGYTF. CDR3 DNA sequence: TGTGCCAGCAGCTTGGGGGGATGGGGCACTGGTGACTATGGCTACACCTTC.

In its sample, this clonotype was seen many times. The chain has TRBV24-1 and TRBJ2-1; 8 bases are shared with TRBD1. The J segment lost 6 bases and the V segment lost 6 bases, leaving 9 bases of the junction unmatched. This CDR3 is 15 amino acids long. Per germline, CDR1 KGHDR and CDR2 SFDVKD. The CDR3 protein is CATSPLTGALNEQFF. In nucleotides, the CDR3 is TGTGCCACCAGTCCTCTGACAGGGGCACTCAATGAGCAGTTCTTC.

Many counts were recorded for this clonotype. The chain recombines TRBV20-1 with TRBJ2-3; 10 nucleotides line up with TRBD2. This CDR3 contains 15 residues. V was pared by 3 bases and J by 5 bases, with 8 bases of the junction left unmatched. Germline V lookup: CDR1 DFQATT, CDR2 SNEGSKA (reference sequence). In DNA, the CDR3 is TGCAGTGCTAGTGGCCTAGCGGGGGTCCTAGATACGCAGTATTTT. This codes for CSASGLAGVLDTQYF.

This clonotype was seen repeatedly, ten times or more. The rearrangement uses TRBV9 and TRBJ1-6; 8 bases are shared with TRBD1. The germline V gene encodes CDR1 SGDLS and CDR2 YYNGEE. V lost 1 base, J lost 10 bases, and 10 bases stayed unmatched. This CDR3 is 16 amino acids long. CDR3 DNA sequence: TGTGCCAGCAGCGTATACCCTCAGGGGGCGCGATCACCCCTCCACTTT. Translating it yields CASSVYPQGARSPLHF.

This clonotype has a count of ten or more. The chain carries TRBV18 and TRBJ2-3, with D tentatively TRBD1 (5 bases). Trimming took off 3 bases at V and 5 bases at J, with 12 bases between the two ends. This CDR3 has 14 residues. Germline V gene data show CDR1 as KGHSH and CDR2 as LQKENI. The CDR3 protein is CASSPQAGQDTQYF. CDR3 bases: TGTGCCAGCTCACCCCAGGCAGGGCAAGATACGCAGTATTTT.

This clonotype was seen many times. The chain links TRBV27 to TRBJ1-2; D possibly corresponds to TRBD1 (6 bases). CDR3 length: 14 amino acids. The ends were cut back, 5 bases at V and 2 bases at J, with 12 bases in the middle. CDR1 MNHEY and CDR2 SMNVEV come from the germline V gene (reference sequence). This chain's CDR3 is CASSTKTGNYGYTF. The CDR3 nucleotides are TGTGCCAGCAGTACGAAAACAGGGAACTATGGCTACACCTTC.

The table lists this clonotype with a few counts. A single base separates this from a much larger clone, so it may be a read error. CDR3: CASSRGRAQETRYF. The CDR3 bases are TGTGCCAGCAGCCGGGGCAGGGCCCAAGAGACCCGGTACTTC. The V call is TRBV7-8, the J call TRBJ2-5; D may match TRBD1 or TRBD2 (5 bases each). The CDR3 consists of 14 residues. The V gene's germline CDR1 is SGHVS and CDR2 FQNEAQ.

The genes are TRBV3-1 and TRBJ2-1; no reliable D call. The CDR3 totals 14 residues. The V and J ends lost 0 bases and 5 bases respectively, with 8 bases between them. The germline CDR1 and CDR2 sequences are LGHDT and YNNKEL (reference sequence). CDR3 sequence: CASSQDLGNNEQFF. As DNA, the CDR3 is TGTGCCAGCAGCCAAGATCTTGGAAACAATGAGCAGTTCTTC.

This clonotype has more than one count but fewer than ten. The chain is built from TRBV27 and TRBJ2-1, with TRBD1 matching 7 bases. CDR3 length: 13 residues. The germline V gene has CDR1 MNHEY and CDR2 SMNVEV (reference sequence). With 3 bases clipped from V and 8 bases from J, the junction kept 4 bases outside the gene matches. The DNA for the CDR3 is TGTGCCAGCAGTTTGACAGGGACCTATGAGCAGTTCTTC. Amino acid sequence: CASSLTGTYEQFF.